This TCR beta chain was captured in a study of shared clonotypes between healthy human individuals. Overall study findings and caveats: Relative to their counterparts shared across all four donors, non-shared clonotypes exhibited diminished generation probabilities. Collection of samples was limited to blood; tissue repertoires likely differ.

Profiled with immunoSEQ multiplex PCR; TCRdb holds only in-frame clones, not every one. The sample records over 700,000 clones, 72% being singletons. Note on this clone: Its matching antigen is unknown.

The material sequenced was memory CD4+ T cells sorted from blood. Documented subset: CD45RA-negative fraction. The TCR originated in a woman aged 25-40 years in good health.

The CDR3 coding sequence is TGTGCCAGCAGCTTGGAGGAGTACTACAATGAGCAGTTCTTC. Translated, it gives CASSLEEYYNEQFF. The genes are TRBV5-4 and TRBJ2-1; D ambiguous. The CDR3 covers 14 residues. Germline-derived CDR1 and CDR2 are SGHNT and YYREEE (reference sequence). Trimming pared 0 bases from V and 3 bases from J, leaving 7 bases between.